This T cell receptor beta chain was profiled in a study of shared clonotypes between healthy human individuals. Points from the study as a whole: The genetic and exposure-history diversity represented was limited by few donors.

Trimming removed 9 bases at V and 6 bases at J, with 18 bases between. The CDR3 runs to 13 residues. CDR1 is LNHDA and CDR2 is SQIVND in the germline V gene (reference sequence). Sequencing was performed with immunoSEQ multiplex PCR; in TCRdb, only in-frame clones are kept and a portion is missing. The profile covers 2.3 million or so clones, with 80% to 95% appearing a single time and roughly 0.36% taken by the ten largest. With regard to this clone: Its cognate antigen is unknown.

Sequencing used naive CD4+ T cells from PBMCs. As for subset: CD45RA+ positively selected. The rearrangement links TRBV19 to TRBJ2-7, with D possibly being TRBD1 (6 bases). This receptor was identified in a man in his late teens or twenties in good health. Some clones in this sample may be carry-over from other donors' samples. For the CDR3, the DNA is TGTGCCAGGTGGACAGTCAAGAGTTCCGAGCAGTACTTC. It encodes CARWTVKSSEQYF.